The entry below gives a single TCR beta chain sequence along with its context. The method was immunoSEQ multiplex PCR; TCRdb's version includes in-frame clones alone and lacks a portion of them. Of almost 200,000 clones in the sample, around four fifths are singletons; the top ten hold roughly 0.91%. The germline V gene encodes CDR1 SNHLY and CDR2 FYNNEI. This CDR3 region has 14 residues. Trimming shortened V by 2 bases and J by 4 bases, and 9 bases separated the two germline ends. The data were taken from a study of blood T cell repertoires in COVID-19. The sample taken for sequencing was peripheral blood. The sequence derives from a man aged 60 to 69 with COVID-19, enrolled during active disease. This chain connects TRBV2 to TRBJ1-5; D is uncertain. CDR3 in amino acids: CASSEISANQPQHF. CDR3 DNA sequence: TGTGCCAGCAGTGAAATATCAGCGAATCAGCCCCAGCATTTT.